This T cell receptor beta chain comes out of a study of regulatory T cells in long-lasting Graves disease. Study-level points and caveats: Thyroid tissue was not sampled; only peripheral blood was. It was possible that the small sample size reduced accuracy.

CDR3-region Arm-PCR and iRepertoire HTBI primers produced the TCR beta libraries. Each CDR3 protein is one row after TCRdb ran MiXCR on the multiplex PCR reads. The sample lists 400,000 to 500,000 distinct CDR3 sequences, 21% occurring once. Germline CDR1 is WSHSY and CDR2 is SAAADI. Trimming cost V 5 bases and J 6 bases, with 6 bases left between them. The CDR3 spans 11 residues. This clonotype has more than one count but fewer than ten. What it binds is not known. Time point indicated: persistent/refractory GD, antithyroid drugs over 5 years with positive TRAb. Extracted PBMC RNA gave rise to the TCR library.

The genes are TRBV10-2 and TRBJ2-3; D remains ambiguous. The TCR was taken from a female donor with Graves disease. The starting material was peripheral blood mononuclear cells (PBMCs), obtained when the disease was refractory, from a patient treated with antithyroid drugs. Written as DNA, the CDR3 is TGCGCCAGCAGTCTCAAGGATACGCAGTATTTT. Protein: CASSLKDTQYF.